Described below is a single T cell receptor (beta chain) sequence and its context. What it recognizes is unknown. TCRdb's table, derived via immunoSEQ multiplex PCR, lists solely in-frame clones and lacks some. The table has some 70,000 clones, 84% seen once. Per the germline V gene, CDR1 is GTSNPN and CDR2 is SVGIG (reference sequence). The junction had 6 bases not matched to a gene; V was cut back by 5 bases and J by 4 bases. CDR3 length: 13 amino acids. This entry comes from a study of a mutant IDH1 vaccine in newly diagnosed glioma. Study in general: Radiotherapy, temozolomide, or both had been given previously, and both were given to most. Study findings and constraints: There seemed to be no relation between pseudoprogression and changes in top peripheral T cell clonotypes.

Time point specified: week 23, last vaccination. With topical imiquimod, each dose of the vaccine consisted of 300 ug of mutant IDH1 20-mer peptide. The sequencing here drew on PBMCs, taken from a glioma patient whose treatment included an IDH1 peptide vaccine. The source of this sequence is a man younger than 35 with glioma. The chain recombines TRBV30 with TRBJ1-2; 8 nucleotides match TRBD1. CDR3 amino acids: CAWGQGYGYGYTF. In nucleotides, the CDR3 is TGTGCCTGGGGACAGGGATACGGCTATGGCTACACCTTC. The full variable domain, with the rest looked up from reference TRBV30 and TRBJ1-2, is SQTIHQWPATLVQPVGSPLSLECTVEGTSNPNLYWYRQAAGRGLQLLFYSVGIGQISSEVPQNLSASRPQDRQFILSSKKLLLSDSGFYLCAWGQGYGYGYTFGSGTRLTVV.